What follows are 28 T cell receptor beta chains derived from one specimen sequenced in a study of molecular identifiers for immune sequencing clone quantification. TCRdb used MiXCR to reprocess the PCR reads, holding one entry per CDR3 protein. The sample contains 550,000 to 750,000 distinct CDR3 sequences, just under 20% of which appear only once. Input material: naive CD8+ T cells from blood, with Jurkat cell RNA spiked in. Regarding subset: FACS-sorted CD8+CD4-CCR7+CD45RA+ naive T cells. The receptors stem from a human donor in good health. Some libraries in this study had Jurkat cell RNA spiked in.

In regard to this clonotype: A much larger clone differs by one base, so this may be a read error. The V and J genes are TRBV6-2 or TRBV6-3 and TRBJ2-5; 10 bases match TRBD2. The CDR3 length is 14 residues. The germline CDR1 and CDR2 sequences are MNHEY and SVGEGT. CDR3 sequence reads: CAGSQGLAEETQYF. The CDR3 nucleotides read TGTGCCGGCAGTCAAGGACTAGCGGAAGAGACCCAGTACTTC.

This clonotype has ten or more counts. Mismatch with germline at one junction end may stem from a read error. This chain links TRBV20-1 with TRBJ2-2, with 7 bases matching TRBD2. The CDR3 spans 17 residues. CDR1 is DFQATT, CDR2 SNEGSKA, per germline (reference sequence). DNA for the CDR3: TGCAGTGCCAGAGATCGGGAGGCCCCATCGAACACCGGGGAGCTGTTTTTT. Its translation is CSARDREAPSNTGELFF.

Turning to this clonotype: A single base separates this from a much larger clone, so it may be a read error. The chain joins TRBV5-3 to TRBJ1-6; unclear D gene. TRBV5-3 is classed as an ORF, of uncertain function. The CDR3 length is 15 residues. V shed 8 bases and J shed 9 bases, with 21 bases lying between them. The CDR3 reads CASSDELPGPSPLHF. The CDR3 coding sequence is TGTGCCAGCAGCGACGAGCTTCCAGGACCTTCACCCCTCCACTTT.

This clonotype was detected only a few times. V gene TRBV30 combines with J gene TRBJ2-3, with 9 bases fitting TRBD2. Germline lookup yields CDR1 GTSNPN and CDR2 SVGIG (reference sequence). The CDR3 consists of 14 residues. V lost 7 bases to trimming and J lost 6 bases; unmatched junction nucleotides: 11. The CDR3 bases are TGTGCCTCTAAGGCGGCGGGAGGGCCTGATACGCAGTATTTT. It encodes CASKAAGGPDTQYF.

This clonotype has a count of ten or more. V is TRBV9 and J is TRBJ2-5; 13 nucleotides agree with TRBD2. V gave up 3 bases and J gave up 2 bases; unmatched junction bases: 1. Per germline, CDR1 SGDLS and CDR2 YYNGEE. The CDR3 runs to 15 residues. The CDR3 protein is CASSAGLAGQETQYF. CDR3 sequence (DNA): TGTGCCAGCAGCGCGGGACTAGCGGGGCAAGAGACCCAGTACTTC.

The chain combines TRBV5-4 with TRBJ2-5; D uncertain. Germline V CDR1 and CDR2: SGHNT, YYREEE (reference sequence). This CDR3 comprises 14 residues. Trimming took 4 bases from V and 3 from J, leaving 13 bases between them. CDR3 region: CASSVPRPEETQYF. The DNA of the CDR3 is TGTGCCAGCAGCGTTCCGCGGCCGGAAGAGACCCAGTACTTC.

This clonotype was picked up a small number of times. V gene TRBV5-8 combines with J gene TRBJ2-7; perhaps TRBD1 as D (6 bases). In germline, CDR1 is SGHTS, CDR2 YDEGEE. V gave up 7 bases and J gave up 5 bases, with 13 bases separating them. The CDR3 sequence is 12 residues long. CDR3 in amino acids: CASEQGAHEQYF. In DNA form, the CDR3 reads TGTGCCAGCGAACAGGGTGCCCACGAGCAGTACTTC.

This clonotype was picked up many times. CDR3 loop: CASSQDPGFSYEQYF. CDR3 nucleotide sequence: TGCGCCAGCAGCCAAGATCCAGGGTTCTCCTACGAGCAGTACTTC. The chain uses TRBV4-3 and TRBJ2-7; possibly TRBD1 for D (5 bases). This CDR3 comprises 15 residues. Germline V gene sequence: CDR1 LGHNA, CDR2 YSLEER. Trimming pared 0 bases from V and 0 bases from J, leaving 9 bases between.

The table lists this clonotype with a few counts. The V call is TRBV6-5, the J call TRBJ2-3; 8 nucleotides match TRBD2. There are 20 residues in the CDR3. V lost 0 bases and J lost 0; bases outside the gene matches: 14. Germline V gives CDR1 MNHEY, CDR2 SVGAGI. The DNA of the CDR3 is TGTGCCAGCAGTTACTCGGCGGGCCGGGAGGGCGGATCTAGCACAGATACGCAGTATTTT. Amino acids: CASSYSAGREGGSSTDTQYF.

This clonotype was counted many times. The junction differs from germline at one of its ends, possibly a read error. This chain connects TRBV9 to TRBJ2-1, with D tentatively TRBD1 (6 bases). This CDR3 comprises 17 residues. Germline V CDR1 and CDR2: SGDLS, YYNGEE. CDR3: CASSPKRGDRSSNEQFF. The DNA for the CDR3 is TGTGCCAGCAGCCCGAAAAGAGGAGACAGGTCCTCCAATGAGCAGTTCTTC.

DNA of the CDR3: TGCGCCAGCAGCCAAGAGTGGGGCTTAACCTACGAGCAGTACTTC. It specifies CASSQEWGLTYEQYF. The chain couples TRBV4-1 to TRBJ2-7, with D tentatively TRBD1 (5 bases). Trimming removed 0 bases from V and 2 bases from J, with 11 bases in between. Per the germline V gene, CDR1 is MGHRA and CDR2 is YSYEKL. The CDR3 runs 15 residues.

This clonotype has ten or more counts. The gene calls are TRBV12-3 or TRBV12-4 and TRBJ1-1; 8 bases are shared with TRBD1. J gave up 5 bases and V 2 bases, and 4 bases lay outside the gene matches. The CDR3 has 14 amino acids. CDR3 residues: CASSLNTGGTEAFF. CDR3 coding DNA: TGTGCCAGCAGTTTAAACACAGGGGGGACTGAAGCTTTCTTT.

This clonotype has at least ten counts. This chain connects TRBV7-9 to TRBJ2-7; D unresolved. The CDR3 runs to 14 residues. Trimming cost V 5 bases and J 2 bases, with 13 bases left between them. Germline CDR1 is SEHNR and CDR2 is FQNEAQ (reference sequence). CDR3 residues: CASSPWTATYEQYF. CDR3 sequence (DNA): TGTGCCAGCAGCCCTTGGACCGCTACCTACGAGCAGTACTTC. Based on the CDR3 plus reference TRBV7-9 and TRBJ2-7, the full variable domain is DTGVSQNPRHKITKRGQNVTFRCDPISEHNRLYWYRQTLGQGPEFLTYFQNEAQLEKSRLLSDRFSAERPKGSFSTLEIQRTEQGDSAMYLCASSPWTATYEQYFGPGTRLTVT.

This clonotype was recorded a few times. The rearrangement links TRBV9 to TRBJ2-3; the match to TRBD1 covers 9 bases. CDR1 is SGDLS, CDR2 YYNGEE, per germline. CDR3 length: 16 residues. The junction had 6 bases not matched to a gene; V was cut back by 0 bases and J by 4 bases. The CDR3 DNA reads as TGTGCCAGCAGCGTAGAAAAGGGACAGGGAGCAGATACGCAGTATTTT. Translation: CASSVEKGQGADTQYF.

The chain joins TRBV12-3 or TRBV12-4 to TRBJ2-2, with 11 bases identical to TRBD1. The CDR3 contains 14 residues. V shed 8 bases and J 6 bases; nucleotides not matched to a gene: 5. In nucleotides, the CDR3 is TGTGCCAGCCTCCGGGACAGGGGGGCCGGGGAGCTGTTTTTT. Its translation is CASLRDRGAGELFF.

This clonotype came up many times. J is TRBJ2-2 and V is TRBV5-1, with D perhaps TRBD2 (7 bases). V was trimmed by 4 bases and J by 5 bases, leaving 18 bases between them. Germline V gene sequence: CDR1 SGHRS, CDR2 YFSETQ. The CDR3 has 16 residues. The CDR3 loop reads CASSPTGGDYTGELFF. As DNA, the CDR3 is TGCGCCAGCAGCCCGACGGGGGGCGATTATACCGGGGAGCTGTTTTTT.

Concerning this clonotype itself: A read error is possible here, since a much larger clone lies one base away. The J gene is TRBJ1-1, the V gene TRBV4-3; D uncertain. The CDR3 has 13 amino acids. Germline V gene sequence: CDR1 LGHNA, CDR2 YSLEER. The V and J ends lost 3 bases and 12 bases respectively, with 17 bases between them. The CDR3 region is CASSQRPDSETFF. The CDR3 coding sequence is TGCGCCAGCAGCCAGCGCCCGGACTCGGAAACTTTCTTT.

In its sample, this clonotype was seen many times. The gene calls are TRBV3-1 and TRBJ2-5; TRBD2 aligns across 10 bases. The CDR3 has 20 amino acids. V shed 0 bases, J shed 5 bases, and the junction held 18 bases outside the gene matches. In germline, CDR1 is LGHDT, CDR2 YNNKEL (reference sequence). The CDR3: CASSQDQYWSAGGPSETQYF. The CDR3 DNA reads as TGTGCCAGCAGCCAAGATCAGTACTGGTCAGCGGGGGGGCCGAGTGAGACCCAGTACTTC.

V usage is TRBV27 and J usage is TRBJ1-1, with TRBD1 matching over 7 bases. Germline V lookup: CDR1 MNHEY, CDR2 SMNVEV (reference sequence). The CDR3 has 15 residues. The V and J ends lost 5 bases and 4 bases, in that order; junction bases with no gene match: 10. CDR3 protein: CASSQIDRVSTEAFF. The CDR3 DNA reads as TGTGCCAGCAGTCAAATTGACAGGGTGTCCACTGAAGCTTTCTTT.

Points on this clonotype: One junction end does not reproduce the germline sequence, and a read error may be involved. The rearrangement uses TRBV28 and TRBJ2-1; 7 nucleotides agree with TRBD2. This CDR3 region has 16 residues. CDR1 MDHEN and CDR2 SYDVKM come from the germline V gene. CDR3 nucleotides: TGTGCCAGCAGTCTACCAATCGAAACTAGCGTGAATGGGCAGTTCTTC. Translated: CASSLPIETSVNGQFF.

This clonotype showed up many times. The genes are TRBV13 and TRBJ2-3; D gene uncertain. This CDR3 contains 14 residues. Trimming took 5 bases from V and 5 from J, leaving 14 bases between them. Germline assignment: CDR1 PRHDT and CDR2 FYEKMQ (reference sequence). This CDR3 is CASSPSPSQDTQYF. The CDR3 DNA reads TGTGCCAGCAGCCCCTCGCCGAGCCAAGATACGCAGTATTTT.

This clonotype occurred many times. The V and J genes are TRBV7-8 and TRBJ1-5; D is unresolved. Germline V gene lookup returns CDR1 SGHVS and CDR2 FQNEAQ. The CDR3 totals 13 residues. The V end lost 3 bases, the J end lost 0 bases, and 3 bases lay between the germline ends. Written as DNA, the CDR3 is TGTGCCAGCAGCTTCGTTAGCAATCAGCCCCAGCATTTT. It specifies CASSFVSNQPQHF.

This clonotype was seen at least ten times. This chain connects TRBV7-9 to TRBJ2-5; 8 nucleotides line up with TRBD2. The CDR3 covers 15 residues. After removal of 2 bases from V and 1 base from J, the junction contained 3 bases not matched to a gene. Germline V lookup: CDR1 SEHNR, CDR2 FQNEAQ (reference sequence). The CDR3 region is CASSLLAGTQETQYF. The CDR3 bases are TGTGCCAGCAGCTTATTAGCGGGGACCCAAGAGACCCAGTACTTC.

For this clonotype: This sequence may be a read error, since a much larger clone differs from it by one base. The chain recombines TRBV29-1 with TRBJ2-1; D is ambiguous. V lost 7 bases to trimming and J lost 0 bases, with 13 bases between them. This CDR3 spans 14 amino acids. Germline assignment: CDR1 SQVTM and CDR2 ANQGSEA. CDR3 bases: TGCAGCGCTGTAATTGCCAGCTCCTACAATGAGCAGTTCTTC. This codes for CSAVIASSYNEQFF.

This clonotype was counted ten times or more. The CDR3 reads CASSLAVAGETQYF. CDR3 sequence (DNA): TGTGCCAGCAGCCTGGCGGTAGCGGGAGAGACCCAGTACTTC. The genes are TRBV11-1 and TRBJ2-5, with 7 bases fitting TRBD2. J was trimmed by 4 bases and V by 5 bases; bases with no gene match: 7. Germline V lookup: CDR1 SGHAT, CDR2 FQDESV (reference sequence). This CDR3 spans 14 amino acids.

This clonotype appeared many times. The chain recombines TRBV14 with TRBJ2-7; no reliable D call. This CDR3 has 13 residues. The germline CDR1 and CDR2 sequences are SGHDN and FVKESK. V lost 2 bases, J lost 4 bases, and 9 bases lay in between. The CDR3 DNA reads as TGTGCCAGCAGCCAAACGCTACTTTACGAGCAGTACTTC. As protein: CASSQTLLYEQYF. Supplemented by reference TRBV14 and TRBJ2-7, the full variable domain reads EAGVTQFPSHSVIEKGQTVTLRCDPISGHDNLYWYRRVMGKEIKFLLHFVKESKQDESGMPNNRFLAERTGGTYSTLKVQPAELEDSGVYFCASSQTLLYEQYFGPGTRLTVT.

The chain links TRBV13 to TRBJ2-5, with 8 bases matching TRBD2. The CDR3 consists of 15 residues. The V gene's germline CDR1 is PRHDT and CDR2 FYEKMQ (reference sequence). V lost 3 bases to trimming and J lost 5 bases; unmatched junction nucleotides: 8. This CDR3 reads CASSFKLAGGETQYF. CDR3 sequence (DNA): TGTGCCAGCAGCTTCAAGCTAGCGGGTGGGGAGACCCAGTACTTC.

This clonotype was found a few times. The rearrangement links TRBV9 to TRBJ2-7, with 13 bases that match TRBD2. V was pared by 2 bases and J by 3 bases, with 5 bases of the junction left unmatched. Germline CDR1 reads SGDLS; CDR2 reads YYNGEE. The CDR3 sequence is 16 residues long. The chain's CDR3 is CASSVTGLAGVYEQYF. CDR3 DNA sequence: TGTGCCAGCAGCGTCACAGGACTAGCGGGAGTCTACGAGCAGTACTTC.